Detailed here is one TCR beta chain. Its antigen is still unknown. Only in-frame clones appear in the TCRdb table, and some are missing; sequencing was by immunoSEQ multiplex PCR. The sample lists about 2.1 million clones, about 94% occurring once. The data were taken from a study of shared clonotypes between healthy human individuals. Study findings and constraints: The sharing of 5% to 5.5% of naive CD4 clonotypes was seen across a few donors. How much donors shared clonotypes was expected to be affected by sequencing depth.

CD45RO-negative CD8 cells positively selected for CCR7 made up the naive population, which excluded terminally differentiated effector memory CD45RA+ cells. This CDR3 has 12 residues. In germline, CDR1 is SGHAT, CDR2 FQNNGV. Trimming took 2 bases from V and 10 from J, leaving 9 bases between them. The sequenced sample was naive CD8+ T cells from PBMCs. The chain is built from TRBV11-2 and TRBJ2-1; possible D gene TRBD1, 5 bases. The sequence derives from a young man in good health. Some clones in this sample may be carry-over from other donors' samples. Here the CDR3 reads CASSLSGKEQFF. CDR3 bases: TGTGCCAGCAGCTTATCAGGGAAAGAGCAGTTCTTC.